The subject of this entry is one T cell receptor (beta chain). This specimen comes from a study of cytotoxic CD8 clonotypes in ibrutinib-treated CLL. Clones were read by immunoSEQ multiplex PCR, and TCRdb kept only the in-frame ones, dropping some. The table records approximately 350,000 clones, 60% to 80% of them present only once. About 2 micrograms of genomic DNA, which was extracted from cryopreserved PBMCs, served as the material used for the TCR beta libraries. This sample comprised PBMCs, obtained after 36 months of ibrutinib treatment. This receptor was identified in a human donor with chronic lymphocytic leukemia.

The CDR3 DNA sequence: TGTGCCAGCAGCCTCGATTACCTTGAGCAGTACTTC. As protein: CASSLDYLEQYF. The J gene is TRBJ2-7, the V gene TRBV28; D is unresolved. Per germline, CDR1 MDHEN and CDR2 SYDVKM. This CDR3 comprises 12 residues. V was pared by 6 bases and J by 7 bases, with 13 bases between.